These 29 T cell receptor beta chains were all obtained from the same sample, sequenced in a study of blood T cell repertoires in COVID-19. Assay: immunoSEQ multiplex PCR; the TCRdb copy retains only in-frame clones and omits some. The sample yields just over 60,000 clones, approximately 80% seen once. Source material: peripheral blood. These receptors were collected from a woman over 75 with active or convalescent COVID-19.

CDR3 DNA: TGTGCCAGCAGCCGCCGGGACAGGGGTTCTCGCGAGCAGTACTTC. This gives the protein CASSRRDRGSREQYF. The chain joins TRBV13 to TRBJ2-7; 10 bases match TRBD1. The germline V gene has CDR1 PRHDT and CDR2 FYEKMQ (reference sequence). V dropped 5 bases and J dropped 6; count of bases not matched to a gene: 10. The CDR3 covers 15 residues.

This clone was picked up one time. CDR3 in DNA: TGTGCCAGCAGCAAAGAGTCGGAGGGACAGGGGGTTATCACAGATACGCAGTATTTT. Its translation is CASSKESEGQGVITDTQYF. The J gene is TRBJ2-3, the V gene TRBV21-1; the D segment call TRBD1 is taken from the table without a DNA check. TRBV21-1 is assigned pseudogene status. The CDR3 length is 19 residues.

The chain recombines TRBV3-1 (or the pseudogene TRBV3-2) with TRBJ2-1; 12 bases are a match to TRBD1. CDR1 LGHDT and CDR2 YNNKEL come from the germline V gene (reference sequence). This CDR3 contains 16 residues. V was clipped by 5 bases and J by 8 bases; unmatched bases: 10. The CDR3, as DNA: TGTGCCAGCAGCTCTCGATATGGGACAGGGGGCTATGAGCAGTTCTTC. It encodes CASSSRYGTGGYEQFF.

This clone was seen more than once but under ten times. This rearrangement joins TRBV11-3 to TRBJ1-3; D ambiguous. CDR3 length: 15 residues. Germline values: CDR1 SGHNT, CDR2 YENEEA. V was clipped by 5 bases and J by 1 base, with 12 bases between them. The CDR3 nucleotides are TGTGCCAGCAGCCCGAGGAGAGGATCTGGAAACACCATATATTTT. Protein product: CASSPRRGSGNTIYF. The complete variable domain, with remaining parts taken from reference TRBV11-3 and TRBJ1-3, reads EAGVVQSPRYKIIEKKQPVAFWCNPISGHNTLYWYLQNLGQGPELLIRYENEEAVDDSQLPKDRFSAERLKGVDSTLKIQPAELGDSAVYLCASSPRRGSGNTIYFGEGSWLTVV.

The chain links TRBV4-2 to TRBJ1-1; D unclear. The CDR3 is made up of 13 amino acids. Between the trimmed V and J ends, which lost 1 base and 8 bases, there was a span of 11 bases. The germline V gene has CDR1 LGHNA and CDR2 YNFKEQ. In nucleotides, the CDR3 is TGTGCCAGCAGCCAAGGGGAGAATACAGAAGCTTTCTTT. It yields the protein CASSQGENTEAFF.

This clone turned up a few times. The CDR3 sequence: CASSRPKGERTEAFF. CDR3 nucleotides: TGTGCCAGCAGCCGCCCTAAGGGGGAGAGGACTGAAGCTTTCTTT. The chain joins TRBV11-2 to TRBJ1-1; D might be TRBD1 (6 bases). Germline V CDR1 and CDR2: SGHAT, FQNNGV. Trimming pared 5 bases from V and 5 bases from J, leaving 18 bases between. The CDR3 is 15 residues long.

This clone occurred once. This chain links TRBV2 with TRBJ1-2, with 8 bases identical to TRBD1. The CDR3 runs 15 residues. The trim removed 8 bases at V and 0 bases at J, leaving 8 bases unmatched. Germline V gives CDR1 SNHLY, CDR2 FYNNEI. CDR3 amino acids: CASRTGSGTNYGYTF. CDR3 coding DNA: TGTGCCAGCCGGACAGGGAGTGGGACTAACTATGGCTACACCTTC.

This chain links TRBV18 with TRBJ1-1; tentative D call: TRBD1 (5 bases). Per germline, CDR1 KGHSH and CDR2 LQKENI. The length of the CDR3 is 17 residues. V lost 2 bases to trimming and J lost 1 base, with 17 bases between them. CDR3 sequence reads: CASSPGAPGLGNTEAFF. Written as DNA, the CDR3 is TGTGCCAGCTCACCAGGGGCGCCGGGACTCGGGAACACTGAAGCTTTCTTT.

In nucleotides, the CDR3 is TGCGCCAGCAGCTTGGCCGGGACAGGCGGTGGTAATGAAAAACTGTTTTTT. Amino acid sequence: CASSLAGTGGGNEKLFF. This sequence joins TRBV5-1 and TRBJ1-4; TRBD1 matches 8 bases. Trimming at V came to 0 bases and at J to 4 bases, leaving 8 bases not matched to a gene. CDR3 length equals 17 residues. Germline CDR1 SGHRS, CDR2 YFSETQ.

This chain joins TRBV7-2 and TRBJ1-2; D uncertain. This CDR3 has 12 residues. V dropped 2 bases and J dropped 2 bases, with 3 bases sitting between them. The germline V gene encodes CDR1 SGHTA and CDR2 FQGNSA. The DNA for the CDR3 is TGTGCCAGCAGCTTACGGAACTATGGCTACACCTTC. Translation: CASSLRNYGYTF.

V usage is TRBV3-1 (or the pseudogene TRBV3-2) and J usage is TRBJ2-6; D is perhaps TRBD2 (6 bases). CDR3 length: 17 residues. Germline V gene sequence: CDR1 LGHDT, CDR2 YNNKEL (reference sequence). Between the trimmed V and J ends, which lost 3 bases and 2 bases, there was a span of 14 bases. The chain's CDR3 is CASSQEGQGAGANVLTF. The CDR3 coding sequence is TGTGCCAGCAGCCAGGAGGGTCAGGGAGCTGGGGCCAACGTCCTGACTTTC.

This sequence joins TRBV5-1 and TRBJ2-3; 7 bases line up with TRBD1. CDR3 length: 14 residues. Germline CDR1 reads SGHRS; CDR2 reads YFSETQ. V gave up 3 bases and J gave up 2 bases; unmatched junction bases: 3. CDR3 in amino acids: CASSSGGSTDTQYF. DNA for the CDR3: TGCGCCAGCAGCTCAGGGGGTTCCACAGATACGCAGTATTTT.

This clone was found a few times. V is TRBV6-5 and J is TRBJ2-3; unclear D gene. The CDR3 sequence is 16 residues long. From germline, CDR1 is MNHEY and CDR2 SVGAGI. Trimming cost V 0 bases and J 7 bases, with 17 bases left between them. CDR3 region: CASSYSISLPQNTQYF. The CDR3 nucleotides are TGTGCCAGCAGTTACTCGATATCCCTGCCCCAGAATACGCAGTATTTT.

V and J are TRBV2 and TRBJ1-3; D not certain. This CDR3 is built from 12 residues. The V and J ends lost 4 bases and 4 bases respectively, with 5 bases between them. The V gene's germline CDR1 is SNHLY and CDR2 FYNNEI. In nucleotides, the CDR3 is TGTGCCAGCAGTGTACAGGGAAACACCATATATTTT. Protein: CASSVQGNTIYF.

The V gene is TRBV5-1, the J gene TRBJ1-3; D is unresolved. Looked up from germline, CDR1 is SGHRS and CDR2 is YFSETQ. Trimming left V 0 bases short and J 7 bases short, with 11 bases between. The CDR3 contains 14 residues. CDR3 bases: TGCGCCAGCAGCTTGGACTTCTCCGTTAACACCATATATTTT. This sequence encodes CASSLDFSVNTIYF.

This rearrangement joins TRBV6-5 to TRBJ1-1; 8 positions agree with TRBD1. Germline V CDR1 and CDR2: MNHEY, SVGAGI. The V and J ends lost 5 bases and 6 bases, in that order; junction bases with no gene match: 8. CDR3 length: 14 residues. CDR3 sequence (DNA): TGTGCCAGCAGTCGCCCCCAGGGGGCTGCTGAAGCTTTCTTT. Amino acid sequence: CASSRPQGAAEAFF.

The V gene is TRBV7-8, the J gene TRBJ1-3, with a tentative D call TRBD1 (5 bases). Trimming shortened V by 1 base and J by 0 bases, and 16 bases separated the two germline ends. In germline, CDR1 is SGHVS, CDR2 FQNEAQ. The CDR3 contains 18 residues. CDR3 DNA sequence: TGTGCCAGCAGCTTAGGGGGACTTAGTCTCCTCTCTGGAAACACCATATATTTT. Encoded protein: CASSLGGLSLLSGNTIYF.

The chain employs TRBV12-3 or TRBV12-4 and TRBJ1-5; D remains unclear. V was pared by 2 bases and J by 7 bases, with 9 bases between. This CDR3 region has 13 residues. CDR3 protein: CASSLSASQPQHF. The DNA of the CDR3 is TGTGCCAGCAGTTTATCAGCTAGCCAGCCCCAGCATTTT.

The chain links TRBV5-1 to TRBJ1-1; D perhaps matches TRBD1 (6 bases). CDR3 length equals 15 residues. The germline V and J ends were trimmed by 0 bases and 1 base, with 10 bases remaining between them. Germline CDR1 SGHRS, CDR2 YFSETQ. In DNA form, the CDR3 reads TGCGCCAGCAGCTTGGCGGGACAAAGGAACACTGAAGCTTTCTTT. Protein product: CASSLAGQRNTEAFF.

The CDR3 spells CASSPGEYSNQPQHF. Written as DNA, the CDR3 is TGCGCCAGCAGCCCCGGGGAGTATAGCAATCAGCCCCAGCATTTT. The chain carries TRBV5-1 and TRBJ1-5, with D uncertain. The CDR3 totals 15 residues. Germline loops: CDR1 SGHRS, CDR2 YFSETQ. V shed 4 bases and J shed 0 bases, with 11 bases lying between them.

Many counts were recorded for this clone. The chain joins TRBV5-4 to TRBJ2-2; 14 bases map to TRBD2. The CDR3 extends over 18 amino acids. With V trimmed by 2 bases and J by 5 bases, 8 bases remained unmatched. Germline CDR1 reads SGHNT; CDR2 reads YYREEE (reference sequence). The chain's CDR3 is CASSFGTSGGPRTGELFF. The CDR3 region has the DNA TGTGCCAGCAGCTTCGGGACTAGCGGGGGCCCCAGGACCGGGGAGCTGTTTTTT.

This clone has a handful of counts. V gene TRBV5-8 combines with J gene TRBJ2-1; 7 nucleotides line up with TRBD1. The germline CDR1 and CDR2 sequences are SGHTS and YDEGEE. With V trimmed by 0 bases and J by 4 bases, 4 bases remained unmatched. The CDR3 contains 15 residues. Here the CDR3 reads CASSLDGTVYNEQFF. CDR3 coding DNA: TGTGCCAGCAGCTTGGATGGGACAGTTTACAATGAGCAGTTCTTC.

This chain links TRBV19 with TRBJ2-2; no definite D call. Germline CDR1 is LNHDA and CDR2 is SQIVND (reference sequence). Trimming left V 3 bases short and J 5 bases short, with 4 bases between. The CDR3 is 12 amino acids. The CDR3 sequence: CASSIGTGELFF. CDR3 bases: TGTGCCAGTAGTATCGGGACCGGGGAGCTGTTTTTT.

This chain joins TRBV4-1 and TRBJ2-6; tentatively, D is TRBD1 (5 bases). Trimming removed 4 bases at V and 0 bases at J, with 10 bases between. This CDR3 has 16 amino acids. CDR1 is MGHRA, CDR2 YSYEKL, per germline. CDR3 residues: CASSPGIYSGANVLTF. The CDR3 region has the DNA TGCGCCAGCAGCCCAGGGATATACTCTGGGGCCAACGTCCTGACTTTC.

This chain connects TRBV5-1 to TRBJ2-1; TRBD1 agrees at 12 bases. J gave up 9 bases and V 2 bases, and 6 bases lay outside the gene matches. Germline V gene sequence: CDR1 SGHRS, CDR2 YFSETQ. The CDR3 sequence is 15 residues long. This CDR3 is CASSFGTGGSGEQFF. The CDR3 DNA reads as TGCGCCAGCAGCTTTGGGACAGGGGGCTCAGGTGAGCAGTTCTTC.

The V and J genes are TRBV7-6 and TRBJ2-6; D gene uncertain. The V gene's germline CDR1 is SGHVS and CDR2 FNYEAQ. CDR3 size: 15 residues. Trimming pared 0 bases from V and 2 bases from J, leaving 5 bases between. Here the CDR3 reads CASSLASPGANVLTF. For the CDR3, the DNA is TGTGCCAGCAGCTTAGCCTCTCCTGGGGCCAACGTCCTGACTTTC.

The chain employs TRBV5-1 and TRBJ2-1, with 12 positions matching TRBD2. Looked up from germline, CDR1 is SGHRS and CDR2 is YFSETQ. With V trimmed by 4 bases and J by 7 bases, 12 bases remained unmatched. CDR3 length: 17 residues. Written as DNA, the CDR3 is TGCGCCAGCAGCCCATCAAGGGCTAGCGGGGGGGCTAATGAGCAGTTCTTC. Amino acid sequence: CASSPSRASGGANEQFF.

The V and J genes are TRBV5-1 and TRBJ2-5; D is undetermined. The CDR3 totals 14 residues. Germline assignment: CDR1 SGHRS and CDR2 YFSETQ. V was pared by 1 base and J by 2 bases, with 9 bases between. CDR3 sequence reads: CASSLQANQETQYF. CDR3 sequence (DNA): TGCGCCAGCAGCTTGCAGGCAAATCAAGAGACCCAGTACTTC.

The rearrangement links TRBV5-5 to TRBJ1-3; the D is unclear. The CDR3 has 15 amino acids. CDR1 and CDR2 from the germline V gene are SGHKS and YYEKEE (reference sequence). V lost 4 bases and J lost 0, with 11 bases in between. The CDR3 coding sequence is TGTGCCAGCAGCCCTGGTGATAGCTCTGGAAACACCATATATTTT. Translation gives CASSPGDSSGNTIYF.